Shown below are 16 T cell receptor beta chains from a single sample sequenced in a study of blood T cell repertoires in COVID-19. Sequenced by immunoSEQ multiplex PCR; TCRdb stores in-frame clones only, minus some. The table has 150,000 to 200,000 clones, roughly nine tenths seen once. Sample: peripheral blood. The receptor set was obtained from a human donor in a cohort sampled during active COVID-19.

V gene TRBV28 combines with J gene TRBJ1-4; D remains unclear. Trimming stripped 6 bases from V and 0 bases from J, with 11 bases between. CDR3 length equals 15 residues. Germline V gene sequence: CDR1 MDHEN, CDR2 SYDVKM. CDR3 sequence: CASSPSLPTNEKLFF. CDR3 sequence (DNA): TGTGCCAGCAGCCCTAGCCTTCCAACTAATGAAAAACTGTTTTTT.

The chain couples TRBV13 to TRBJ2-7; TRBD1 aligns across 7 bases. In germline, CDR1 is PRHDT, CDR2 FYEKMQ (reference sequence). This CDR3 has 11 amino acids. V was pared by 5 bases and J by 10 bases, with 5 bases of the junction left unmatched. In nucleotides, the CDR3 is TGTGCCAGCAGCCGGGACAGCGAACAGTACTTC. As protein: CASSRDSEQYF.

This chain joins TRBV28 and TRBJ2-7; D is unclear. Germline CDR1 is MDHEN and CDR2 is SYDVKM. The V end lost 5 bases, the J end lost 0 bases, and 14 bases lay between the germline ends. There are 15 residues in the CDR3. CDR3 DNA: TGTGCCAGCAGTATGACCCACCGGAGCTCCTACGAGCAGTACTTC. As protein: CASSMTHRSSYEQYF.

This chain links TRBV5-8 with TRBJ1-6; TRBD1 aligns across 10 bases. The CDR3 spans 15 residues. Germline lookup yields CDR1 SGHTS and CDR2 YDEGEE. V shed 4 bases, J shed 5 bases, and the junction held 3 bases outside the gene matches. CDR3 amino acids: CASSRQGAHNSPLHF. DNA for the CDR3: TGTGCCAGCAGCCGACAGGGGGCCCATAATTCACCCCTCCACTTT.

This rearrangement joins TRBV7-9 to TRBJ2-3, with 13 bases identical to TRBD2. The CDR3 sequence is 16 residues long. V lost 5 bases and J lost 5; bases outside the gene matches: 7. Germline values: CDR1 SEHNR, CDR2 FQNEAQ (reference sequence). For the CDR3, the DNA is TGTGCCAGCAGCCGAACTAGCGGGAGGGCCAGAGATACGCAGTATTTT. Translation: CASSRTSGRARDTQYF.

The chain recombines TRBV14 with TRBJ2-7; D remains unclear. The germline V gene has CDR1 SGHDN and CDR2 FVKESK. The CDR3 loop spans 14 amino acids. The germline V and J ends were trimmed by 3 bases and 3 bases, with 12 bases remaining between them. CDR3 DNA: TGTGCCAGCAGCCATTCTAACCGCCGCTACGAGCAGTACTTC. Its protein is CASSHSNRRYEQYF. The whole variable domain, filled in from reference TRBV14 and TRBJ2-7, reads EAGVTQFPSHSVIEKGQTVTLRCDPISGHDNLYWYRRVMGKEIKFLLHFVKESKQDESGMPNNRFLAERTGGTYSTLKVQPAELEDSGVYFCASSHSNRRYEQYFGPGTRLTVT.

The V call is TRBV3-1 (or the pseudogene TRBV3-2), the J call TRBJ2-5, with TRBD2 identical over 12 bases. The CDR3 consists of 18 residues. Germline loops: CDR1 LGHDT, CDR2 YNNKEL (reference sequence). Trimming cost V 4 bases and J 5 bases; bases outside gene matches: 14. This chain's CDR3 is CASSPPRLAGVVGETQYF. In nucleotides, the CDR3 is TGTGCCAGCAGCCCCCCCAGACTAGCGGGGGTCGTCGGGGAGACCCAGTACTTC.

The CDR3 loop is CASSPGQVAGYGYTF. The CDR3 DNA sequence: TGTGCCAGCAGCCCCGGACAGGTGGCAGGCTATGGCTACACCTTC. This chain links TRBV7-3 with TRBJ1-2; 7 bases fit TRBD1. The germline V gene encodes CDR1 SGHTA and CDR2 FQGTGA. V was pared by 5 bases and J by 4 bases, with 10 bases of the junction left unmatched. This CDR3 has 15 residues. The variable domain in full, with the rest retrieved from reference TRBV7-3 and TRBJ1-2, is GAGVSQTPSNKVTEKGKYVELRCDPISGHTALYWYRQSLGQGPEFLIYFQGTGAADDSGLPNDRFFAVRPEGSVSTLKIQRTERGDSAVYLCASSPGQVAGYGYTFGSGTRLTVV.

V gene TRBV5-1 combines with J gene TRBJ2-1, with 14 bases that match TRBD2. The CDR3 totals 15 residues. Germline assignment: CDR1 SGHRS and CDR2 YFSETQ. V was clipped by 4 bases and J by 9 bases; unmatched bases: 6. This CDR3 reads CASSEGLAGAGEQFF. The CDR3 bases are TGCGCCAGCAGCGAGGGACTAGCGGGGGCAGGTGAGCAGTTCTTC. The full variable domain, rest sourced from reference TRBV5-1 and TRBJ2-1, is KAGVTQTPRYLIKTRGQQVTLSCSPISGHRSVSWYQQTPGQGLQFLFEYFSETQRNKGNFPGRFSGRQFSNSRSEMNVSTLELGDSALYLCASSEGLAGAGEQFFGPGTRLTVL.

The chain joins TRBV9 to TRBJ2-3, with 10 bases matching TRBD2. This CDR3 spans 17 amino acids. Germline CDR1 is SGDLS and CDR2 is YYNGEE. V shed 3 bases, J shed 10 bases, and the junction held 17 bases outside the gene matches. CDR3 nucleotides: TGTGCCAGCAGCGCGGGACTAGCGAACCTCCCCGGGCACCCGCAGTATTTT. Its protein is CASSAGLANLPGHPQYF.

The chain employs TRBV11-2 and TRBJ1-2; tentative D call: TRBD1 (5 bases). V dropped 5 bases and J dropped 13 bases, with 20 bases sitting between them. Per germline, CDR1 SGHAT and CDR2 FQNNGV. The CDR3 spans 13 residues. CDR3 sequence (DNA): TGTGCCAGCAGCGTCCGGGAGACAGCCTCCCTCACCTTC. It codes for CASSVRETASLTF.

The chain is built from TRBV29-1 and TRBJ2-3; TRBD2 matches at 7 bases. V was clipped by 7 bases and J by 2 bases; unmatched bases: 9. Germline V gene lookup returns CDR1 SQVTM and CDR2 ANQGSEA. The CDR3 has 14 amino acids. CDR3 sequence: CSDPTSPFTDTQYF. The CDR3 coding sequence is TGCAGCGACCCGACTAGCCCTTTCACAGATACGCAGTATTTT.

The chain joins TRBV5-1 to TRBJ2-5, with D perhaps TRBD2 (6 bases). Per germline, CDR1 SGHRS and CDR2 YFSETQ. The CDR3 has 14 residues. Between the trimmed V and J ends, which lost 0 bases and 4 bases, there was a span of 10 bases. The CDR3 DNA is TGCGCCAGCAGCTTGGGACTAGAGACAGAGACCCAGTACTTC. It yields the protein CASSLGLETETQYF. Supplemented by reference TRBV5-1 and TRBJ2-5, the full variable domain reads KAGVTQTPRYLIKTRGQQVTLSCSPISGHRSVSWYQQTPGQGLQFLFEYFSETQRNKGNFPGRFSGRQFSNSRSEMNVSTLELGDSALYLCASSLGLETETQYFGPGTRLLVL.

The V and J genes are TRBV7-6 and TRBJ2-7, with a weak D call TRBD2 (5 bases). The CDR3 is 15 residues long. Germline assignment: CDR1 SGHVS and CDR2 FNYEAQ. Trimming left V 4 bases short and J 0 bases short, with 13 bases between. The CDR3 DNA is TGTGCCAGCAGCTCCGGGGTCCACAGCTCCTACGAGCAGTACTTC. Translation gives CASSSGVHSSYEQYF.

This clone was observed a handful of times. The chain employs TRBV28 and TRBJ2-7; TRBD2 matches at 9 bases. Trimming removed 3 bases from V and 3 bases from J; junction bases left unmatched: 6. Germline-derived CDR1 and CDR2 are MDHEN and SYDVKM. The CDR3 totals 15 residues. CDR3 nucleotide sequence: TGTGCCAGCAGTTTCGGGCTAGCGGGAAGCTACGAGCAGTACTTC. Its protein is CASSFGLAGSYEQYF.

The chain has TRBV6-2 or TRBV6-3 and TRBJ2-1; a possible D gene is TRBD2 (6 bases). The germline CDR1 and CDR2 sequences are MNHEY and SVGEGT. V was clipped by 2 bases and J by 0 bases, with 14 bases between them. The CDR3 is made up of 17 amino acids. Here the CDR3 reads CASSYPLLASSYNEQFF. In nucleotides, the CDR3 is TGTGCCAGCAGTTACCCCCTCCTAGCGAGCTCCTACAATGAGCAGTTCTTC.